The source of this T cell receptor (beta chain) is a study of blood T cell repertoires in COVID-19. The wider study: The samples span acute and convalescent COVID-19 from the United States, Italy and Spain. Sample material is recorded as cDNA or gDNA derived from T cells, B-cell-depleted T cells, or PBMCs.

With 2 bases removed from V and 6 bases from J, the gap between germline ends came to 8 bases. Germline-derived CDR1 and CDR2 are SGDLS and YYNGEE. There are 12 residues in the CDR3. Source study methods: Nucleated cell number was recorded as an estimate derived from reference gene primer amplification. Generated by immunoSEQ multiplex PCR, the TCRdb table keeps only in-frame clones and is missing some. Clone size and the V and J calls come from that table; the DNA yielded D and trimming. This sample has 250,000 to 300,000 clones, with around 90% found just once. The J gene is TRBJ1-1, the V gene TRBV9; D ambiguous. The sample taken for sequencing was peripheral blood. This sequence originates from a woman aged 40 to 50 with acute or convalescent COVID-19. Here the CDR3 DNA reads TGTGCCAGCAGCGTCTCAGGCGCTGAAGCTTTCTTT. Translation: CASSVSGAEAFF. The full variable domain, in which reference TRBV9 and TRBJ1-1 provide the parts outside the CDR3, is DSGVTQTPKHLITATGQRVTLRCSPRSGDLSVYWYQQSLDQGLQFLIQYYNGEERAKGNILERFSAQQFPDLHSELNLSSLELGDSALYFCASSVSGAEAFFGQGTRLTVV.